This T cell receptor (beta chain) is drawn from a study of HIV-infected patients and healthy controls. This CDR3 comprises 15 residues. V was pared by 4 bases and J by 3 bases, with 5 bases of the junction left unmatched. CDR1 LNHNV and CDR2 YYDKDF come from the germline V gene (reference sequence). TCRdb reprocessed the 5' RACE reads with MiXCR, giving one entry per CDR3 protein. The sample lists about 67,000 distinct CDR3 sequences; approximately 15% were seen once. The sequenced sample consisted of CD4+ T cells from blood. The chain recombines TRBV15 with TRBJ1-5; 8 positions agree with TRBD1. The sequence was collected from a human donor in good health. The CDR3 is CATSIPGQVNQPQHF. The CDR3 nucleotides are TGTGCCACCAGCATCCCGGGACAGGTCAATCAGCCCCAGCATTTT.